Each of the 7 T cell receptor beta chains below was sequenced from the same sample in a study of spatial heterogeneity in lung cancer. Indicated time point: sample taken at primary tumor resection. TCRdb passed the 5' RACE reads through MiXCR, listing each CDR3 protein once. This sample yields around 89,000 distinct CDR3 sequences, of which over 9.5% are seen a single time; about 38% belongs to the top ten. The material sequenced was PBMCs, taken at surgery. The source of these receptors is a male donor with early-stage non-small cell lung cancer.

This sequence joins TRBV29-1 and TRBJ2-5, with 7 bases aligning to TRBD1. Trimming at V came to 4 bases and at J to 5 bases, leaving 10 bases not matched to a gene. The CDR3 length is 14 residues. Per the germline V gene, CDR1 is SQVTM and CDR2 is ANQGSEA. In DNA form, the CDR3 reads TGCAGCGTTGTGGCTACAGGGGCGAGGGAGACCCAGTACTTC. Translation gives CSVVATGARETQYF.

This chain uses TRBV20-1 with TRBJ2-7; TRBD1 agrees at 7 bases. Trimming removed 7 bases from V and 2 bases from J; junction bases left unmatched: 8. The CDR3 length is 13 residues. The germline gives CDR1 DFQATT, CDR2 SNEGSKA (reference sequence). CDR3 sequence (DNA): TGCAGTGAAAAGGGGGCCAAACCCTACGAGCAGTACTTC. Its translation is CSEKGAKPYEQYF.

This clonotype was seen at least ten times. The V and J genes are TRBV3-1 and TRBJ2-7; D uncertain. This CDR3 has 13 amino acids. The germline gives CDR1 LGHDT, CDR2 YNNKEL (reference sequence). Deletions cut 1 base from V and 1 base from J, with 5 bases between. The CDR3 loop reads CASSQGRSYEQYF. CDR3 in DNA: TGTGCCAGCAGCCAAGGGCGATCCTACGAGCAGTACTTC.

This clonotype occurred many times. The CDR3 DNA reads as TGTGCCAGCAGTAGGGAGGGGGCTGGAAATCAGCCCCAGCATTTT. Translation gives CASSREGAGNQPQHF. V gene TRBV27 combines with J gene TRBJ1-5; 7 bases align to TRBD1. Germline V gene data show CDR1 as MNHEY and CDR2 as SMNVEV (reference sequence). CDR3 length equals 15 residues. V was clipped by 5 bases and J by 4 bases; unmatched bases: 8.

This clonotype came up many times. V is TRBV7-2 and J is TRBJ2-5, with 9 bases lining up with TRBD2. The CDR3 length is 15 residues. V lost 1 base and J lost 7; bases outside the gene matches: 7. Germline V gene sequence: CDR1 SGHTA, CDR2 FQGNSA. CDR3 sequence (DNA): TGTGCCAGCAGCTTAGACCTAGCGGGATTCGTGACCCAGTACTTC. Protein: CASSLDLAGFVTQYF.

This clonotype has ten or more counts. The chain is built from TRBV7-8 and TRBJ2-5, with D tentatively TRBD2 (5 bases). This CDR3 has 11 amino acids. Per germline, CDR1 SGHVS and CDR2 FQNEAQ. The V and J ends lost 5 bases and 7 bases respectively, with 8 bases between them. CDR3: CASSLAGTQYF. CDR3 nucleotides: TGTGCCAGCAGCCTTGCGGGGACCCAGTACTTC.

This clonotype occurred a few times. The V call is TRBV6-1, the J call TRBJ1-2; D is unclear. Trimming pared 5 bases from V and 8 bases from J, leaving 15 bases between. The CDR3 contains 13 residues. Germline CDR1 reads MNHNS; CDR2 reads SASEGT. The CDR3 spells CASSIRSQSGYTF. Written as DNA, the CDR3 is TGTGCCAGCAGTATACGGAGTCAATCAGGCTACACCTTC.